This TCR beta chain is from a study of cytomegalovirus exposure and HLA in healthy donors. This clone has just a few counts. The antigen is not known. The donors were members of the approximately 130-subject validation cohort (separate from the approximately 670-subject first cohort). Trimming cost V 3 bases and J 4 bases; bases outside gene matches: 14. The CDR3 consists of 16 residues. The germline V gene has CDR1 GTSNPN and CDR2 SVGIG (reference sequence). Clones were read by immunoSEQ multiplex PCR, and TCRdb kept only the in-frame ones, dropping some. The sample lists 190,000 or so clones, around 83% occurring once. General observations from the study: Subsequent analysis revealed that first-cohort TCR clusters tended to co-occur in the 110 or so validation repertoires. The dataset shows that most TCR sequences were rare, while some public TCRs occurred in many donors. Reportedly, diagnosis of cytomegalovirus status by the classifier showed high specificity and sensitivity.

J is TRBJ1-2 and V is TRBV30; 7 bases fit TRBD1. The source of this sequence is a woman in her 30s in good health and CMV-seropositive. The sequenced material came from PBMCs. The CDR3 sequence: CAWSRTRDSLSYGYTF. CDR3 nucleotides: TGTGCCTGGAGCCGAACCCGGGACAGCTTGTCCTATGGCTACACCTTC.